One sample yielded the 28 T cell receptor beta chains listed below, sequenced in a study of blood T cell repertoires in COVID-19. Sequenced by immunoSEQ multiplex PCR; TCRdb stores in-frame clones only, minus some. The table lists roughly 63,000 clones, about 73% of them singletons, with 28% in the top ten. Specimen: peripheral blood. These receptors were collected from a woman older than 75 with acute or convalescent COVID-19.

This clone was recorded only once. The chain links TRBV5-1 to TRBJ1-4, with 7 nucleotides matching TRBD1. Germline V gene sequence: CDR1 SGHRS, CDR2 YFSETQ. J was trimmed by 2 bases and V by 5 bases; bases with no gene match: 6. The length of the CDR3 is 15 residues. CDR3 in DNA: TGCGCCAGCAGGACCCGGGACAGCACTAATGAAAAACTGTTTTTT. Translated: CASRTRDSTNEKLFF.

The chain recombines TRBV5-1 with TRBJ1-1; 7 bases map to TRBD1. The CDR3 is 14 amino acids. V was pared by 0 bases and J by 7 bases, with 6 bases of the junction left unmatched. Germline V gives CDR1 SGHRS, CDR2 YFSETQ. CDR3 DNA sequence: TGCGCCAGCAGCTTGGGACAGGGCCCGTTTGAAGCTTTCTTT. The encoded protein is CASSLGQGPFEAFF.

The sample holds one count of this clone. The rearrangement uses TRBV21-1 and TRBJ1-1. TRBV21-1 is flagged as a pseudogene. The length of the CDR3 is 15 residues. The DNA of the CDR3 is TGTGCCAGCATTACCCGGTCGGGGGTGAACACTGAAGCTTTCTTT. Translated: CASITRSGVNTEAFF.

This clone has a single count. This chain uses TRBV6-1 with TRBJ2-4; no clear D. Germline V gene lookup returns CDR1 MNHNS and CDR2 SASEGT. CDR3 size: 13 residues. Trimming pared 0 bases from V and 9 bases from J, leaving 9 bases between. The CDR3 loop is CASSEAVDLIQYF. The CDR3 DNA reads TGTGCCAGCAGTGAAGCGGTAGATCTCATTCAGTACTTC.

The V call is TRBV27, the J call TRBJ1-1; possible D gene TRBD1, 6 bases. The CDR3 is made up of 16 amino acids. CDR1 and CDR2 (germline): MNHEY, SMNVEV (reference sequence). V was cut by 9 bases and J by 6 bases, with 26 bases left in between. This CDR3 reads CARGLKGERGSAEAFF. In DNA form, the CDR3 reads TGTGCCAGGGGCTTGAAGGGGGAAAGGGGTAGTGCTGAAGCTTTCTTT.

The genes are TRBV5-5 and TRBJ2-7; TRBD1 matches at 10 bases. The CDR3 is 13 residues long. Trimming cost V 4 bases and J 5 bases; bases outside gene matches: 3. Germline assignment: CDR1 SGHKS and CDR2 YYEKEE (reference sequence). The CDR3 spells CASSRGQGNEQYF. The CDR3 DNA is TGTGCCAGCAGCAGGGGACAGGGGAACGAGCAGTACTTC.

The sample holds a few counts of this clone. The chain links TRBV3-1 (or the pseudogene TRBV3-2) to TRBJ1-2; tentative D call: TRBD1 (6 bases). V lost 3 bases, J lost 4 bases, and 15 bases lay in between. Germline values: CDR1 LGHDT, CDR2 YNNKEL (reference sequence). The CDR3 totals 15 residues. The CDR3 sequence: CASSQAGEGAYGYTF. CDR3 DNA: TGTGCCAGCAGCCAGGCAGGGGAAGGGGCCTATGGCTACACCTTC.

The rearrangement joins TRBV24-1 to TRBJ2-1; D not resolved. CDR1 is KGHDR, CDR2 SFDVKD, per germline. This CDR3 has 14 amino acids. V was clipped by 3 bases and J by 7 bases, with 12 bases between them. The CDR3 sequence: CATSDPTQVNEQFF. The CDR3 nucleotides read TGTGCCACCAGTGATCCGACCCAGGTTAATGAGCAGTTCTTC.

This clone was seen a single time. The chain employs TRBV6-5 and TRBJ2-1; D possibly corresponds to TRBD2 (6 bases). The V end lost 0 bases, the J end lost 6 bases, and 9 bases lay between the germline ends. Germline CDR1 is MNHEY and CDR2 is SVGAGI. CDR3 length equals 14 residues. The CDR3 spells CASSYSGGSNEQFF. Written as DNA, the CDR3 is TGTGCCAGCAGTTACTCCGGAGGGTCCAATGAGCAGTTCTTC.

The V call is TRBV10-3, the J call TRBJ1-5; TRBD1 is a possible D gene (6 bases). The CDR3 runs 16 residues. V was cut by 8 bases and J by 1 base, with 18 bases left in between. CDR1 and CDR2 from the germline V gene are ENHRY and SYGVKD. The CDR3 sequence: CAIATGLGASNQPQHF. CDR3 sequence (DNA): TGTGCCATCGCCACAGGGCTGGGGGCAAGCAATCAGCCCCAGCATTTT.

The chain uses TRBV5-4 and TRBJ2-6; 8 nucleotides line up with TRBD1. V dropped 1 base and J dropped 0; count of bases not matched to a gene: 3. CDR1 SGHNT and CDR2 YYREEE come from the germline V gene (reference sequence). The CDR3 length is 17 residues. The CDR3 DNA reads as TGTGCCAGCAGCTTGTACAGGGGGGCCTCTGGGGCCAACGTCCTGACTTTC. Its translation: CASSLYRGASGANVLTF. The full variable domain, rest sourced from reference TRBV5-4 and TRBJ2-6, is ETGVTQSPTHLIKTRGQQVTLRCSSQSGHNTVSWYQQALGQGPQFIFQYYREEENGRGNFPPRFSGLQFPNYSSELNVNALELDDSALYLCASSLYRGASGANVLTFGAGSRLTVL.

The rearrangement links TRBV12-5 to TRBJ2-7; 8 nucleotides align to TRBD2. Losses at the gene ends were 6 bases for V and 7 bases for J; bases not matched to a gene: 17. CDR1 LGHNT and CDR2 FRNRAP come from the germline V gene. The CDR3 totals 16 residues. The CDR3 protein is CASGSVAGLLSGEQYF. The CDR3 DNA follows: TGTGCTAGTGGATCCGTAGCGGGACTCCTATCTGGGGAGCAGTACTTC.

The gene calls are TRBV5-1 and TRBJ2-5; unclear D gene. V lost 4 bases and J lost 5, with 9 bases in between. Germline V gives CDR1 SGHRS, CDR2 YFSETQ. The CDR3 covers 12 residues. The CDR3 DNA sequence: TGCGCCAGCAGCCGAGGATGGGAGACCCAGTACTTC. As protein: CASSRGWETQYF.

The CDR3 loop reads CASSPRAGPETQYF. Here the CDR3 DNA reads TGTGCCAGCTCACCCAGGGCGGGGCCCGAGACCCAGTACTTC. The chain combines TRBV18 with TRBJ2-5; TRBD2 might be the D (6 bases). Germline V gene data show CDR1 as KGHSH and CDR2 as LQKENI. This CDR3 comprises 14 residues. The germline V and J ends were trimmed by 3 bases and 5 bases, with 13 bases remaining between them.

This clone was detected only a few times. The chain's CDR3 is CASSLGGLAVADTQYF. CDR3 nucleotide sequence: TGTGCCAGCAGCCTGGGTGGACTAGCGGTCGCAGATACGCAGTATTTT. The rearrangement uses TRBV4-2 and TRBJ2-3; 10 bases are shared with TRBD2. This CDR3 spans 16 amino acids. The trim removed 4 bases at V and 4 bases at J, leaving 8 bases unmatched. Germline V lookup: CDR1 LGHNA, CDR2 YNFKEQ.

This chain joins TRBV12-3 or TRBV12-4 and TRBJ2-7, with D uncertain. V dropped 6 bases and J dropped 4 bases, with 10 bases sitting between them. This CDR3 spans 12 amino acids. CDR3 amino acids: CASRRQLYEQYF. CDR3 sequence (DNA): TGTGCCAGCAGAAGACAACTTTACGAGCAGTACTTC.

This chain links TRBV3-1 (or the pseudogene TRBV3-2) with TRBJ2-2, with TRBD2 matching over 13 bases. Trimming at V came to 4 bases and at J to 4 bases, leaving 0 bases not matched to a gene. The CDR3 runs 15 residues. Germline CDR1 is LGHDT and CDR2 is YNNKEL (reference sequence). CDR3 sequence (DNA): TGTGCCAGCAGCCGACTAGCGGGGGGCACCGGGGAGCTGTTTTTT. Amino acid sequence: CASSRLAGGTGELFF.

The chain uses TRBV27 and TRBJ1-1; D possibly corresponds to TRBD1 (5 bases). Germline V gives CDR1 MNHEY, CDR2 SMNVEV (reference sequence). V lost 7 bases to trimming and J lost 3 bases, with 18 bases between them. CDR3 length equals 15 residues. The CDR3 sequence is CASTPIWGGDTEAFF. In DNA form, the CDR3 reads TGTGCCAGCACTCCCATTTGGGGAGGGGACACTGAAGCTTTCTTT.

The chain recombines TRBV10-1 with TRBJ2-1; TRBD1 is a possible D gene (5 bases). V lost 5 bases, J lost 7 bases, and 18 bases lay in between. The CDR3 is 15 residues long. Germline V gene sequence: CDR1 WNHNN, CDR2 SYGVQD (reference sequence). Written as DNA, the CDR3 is TGCGCCAGCAGTCACCAGGGAAACCGTTGGAATGAGCAGTTCTTC. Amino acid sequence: CASSHQGNRWNEQFF.

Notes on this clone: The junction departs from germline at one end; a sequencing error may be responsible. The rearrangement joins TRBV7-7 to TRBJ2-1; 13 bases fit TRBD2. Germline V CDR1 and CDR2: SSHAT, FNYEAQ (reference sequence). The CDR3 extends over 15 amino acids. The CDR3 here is CASSLGTSGTNEQFF. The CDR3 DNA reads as TGTGCTAGCAGCTTGGGGACTAGCGGGACCAATGAGCAGTTCTTC. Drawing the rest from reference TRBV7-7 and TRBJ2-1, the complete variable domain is GAGVSQSPRYKVTKRGQDVTLRCDPISSHATLYWYQQALGQGPEFLTYFNYEAQPDKSGLPSDRFSAERPEGSISTLTIQRTEQRDSAMYRCASSLGTSGTNEQFFGPGTRLTVL.

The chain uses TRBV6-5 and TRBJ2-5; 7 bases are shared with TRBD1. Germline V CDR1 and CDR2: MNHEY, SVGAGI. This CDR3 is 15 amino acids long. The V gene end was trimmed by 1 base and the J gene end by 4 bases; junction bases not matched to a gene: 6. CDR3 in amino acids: CASSYWSTGSETQYF. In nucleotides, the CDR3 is TGTGCCAGCAGTTACTGGTCGACAGGGTCAGAGACCCAGTACTTC.

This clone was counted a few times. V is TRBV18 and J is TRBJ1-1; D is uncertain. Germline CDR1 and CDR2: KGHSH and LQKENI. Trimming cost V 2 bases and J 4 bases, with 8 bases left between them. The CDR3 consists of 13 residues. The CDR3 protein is CASSPGRSTEAFF. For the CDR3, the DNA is TGTGCCAGCTCACCAGGGCGAAGCACTGAAGCTTTCTTT.

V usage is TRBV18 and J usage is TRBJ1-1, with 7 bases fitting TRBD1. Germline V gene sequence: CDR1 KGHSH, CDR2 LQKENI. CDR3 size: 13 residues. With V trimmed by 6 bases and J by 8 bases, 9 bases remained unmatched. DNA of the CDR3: TGTGCCAGCTCTCCAGACCGGGACAGAGAAGCTTTCTTT. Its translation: CASSPDRDREAFF. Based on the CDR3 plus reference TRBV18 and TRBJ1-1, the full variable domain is NAGVMQNPRHLVRRRGQEARLRCSPMKGHSHVYWYRQLPEEGLKFMVYLQKENIIDESGMPKERFSAEFPKEGPSILRIQQVVRGDSAAYFCASSPDRDREAFFGQGTRLTVV.

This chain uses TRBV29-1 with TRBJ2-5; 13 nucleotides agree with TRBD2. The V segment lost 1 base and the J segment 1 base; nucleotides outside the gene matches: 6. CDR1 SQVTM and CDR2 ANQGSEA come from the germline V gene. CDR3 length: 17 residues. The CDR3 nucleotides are TGCAGCGTTGAAGGGACTAGCGGGAGATATCTCCAAGAGACCCAGTACTTC. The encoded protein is CSVEGTSGRYLQETQYF.

Written as DNA, the CDR3 is TGTGCCAGCAGTGAGGGGACACTCTACGAGCAGTACTTC. It yields the protein CASSEGTLYEQYF. The rearrangement joins TRBV2 to TRBJ2-7, with D maybe TRBD1 (6 bases). CDR1 is SNHLY, CDR2 FYNNEI, per germline. The CDR3 extends over 13 amino acids. Trimming stripped 3 bases from V and 3 bases from J, with 9 bases between.

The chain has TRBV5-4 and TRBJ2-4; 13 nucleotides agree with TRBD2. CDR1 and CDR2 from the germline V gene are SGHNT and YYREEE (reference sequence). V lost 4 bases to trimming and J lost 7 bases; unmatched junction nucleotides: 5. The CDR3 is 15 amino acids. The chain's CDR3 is CASSKGLAGTNIQYF. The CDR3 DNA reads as TGTGCCAGCAGCAAGGGACTAGCGGGAACGAACATTCAGTACTTC. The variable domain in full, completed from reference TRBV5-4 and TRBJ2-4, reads ETGVTQSPTHLIKTRGQQVTLRCSSQSGHNTVSWYQQALGQGPQFIFQYYREEENGRGNFPPRFSGLQFPNYSSELNVNALELDDSALYLCASSKGLAGTNIQYFGAGTRLSVL.

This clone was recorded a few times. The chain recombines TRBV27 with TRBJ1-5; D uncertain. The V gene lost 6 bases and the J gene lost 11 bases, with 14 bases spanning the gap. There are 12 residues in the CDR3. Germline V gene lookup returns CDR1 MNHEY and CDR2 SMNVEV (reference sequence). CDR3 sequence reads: CASSRGDGAQHF. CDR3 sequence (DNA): TGTGCCAGCAGCCGTGGAGACGGGGCCCAGCATTTT.

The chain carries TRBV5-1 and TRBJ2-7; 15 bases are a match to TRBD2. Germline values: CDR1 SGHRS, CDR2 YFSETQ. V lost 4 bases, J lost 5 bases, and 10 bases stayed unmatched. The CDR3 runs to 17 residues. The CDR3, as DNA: TGCGCCAGCAGCCGCCGGACTAGCGGGAGGGCCGAGCACGAGCAGTACTTC. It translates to CASSRRTSGRAEHEQYF.